This T cell receptor (beta chain) emerged from a study of OX40 agonist ivuxolimab in advanced cancers. Background on the whole study: The costimulatory receptor OX40 (CD134) was targeted by ivuxolimab, a fully human IgG2 agonistic monoclonal antibody. A male proportion of 75% to 85% and a mean age of 60 years, ranging from roughly 23 to 79, were recorded for the dose-escalation cohort. Partial responses occurred in three dose-escalation patients: two with cutaneous melanoma and one with hepatocellular carcinoma. Of the approximately 54 patients in dose escalation, some 20 had hepatocellular carcinoma, around 15 had melanoma, 9 had renal cell carcinoma and 9 had head and neck cancer. The paper reports the monotherapy dose-escalation portion (N of about 47 patients) of the phase I ivuxolimab trial. Patients were allowed to have had prior anti-PD-1, anti-PD-L1 or anti-CTLA-4 therapy, and 40% of the dose-escalation patients had previously received checkpoint inhibitors. Intravenous ivuxolimab was administered to patients every 2 weeks at six dose levels: 0.01, 0.1, 0.3, 1.5, 3 and 10 mg/kg. Peripheral TCRbeta sequencing was intended to test whether TCR sequence diversity was altered and clonal T-cell expansion was caused by ivuxolimab.

For sequencing of the TCRbeta CDR3 region, genomic DNA was extracted from the sorted cells. The immunoSEQ Assay was used for sequencing of TCRbeta CDR3 regions. In TCRdb, the immuneACCESS table is reduced to in-frame sequences with V and J assigned. These tables do not hold every clone; where another copy was compared, an unresolved V gene accounts for under half, and the others remain unexplained. A total of 60,000 to 70,000 clones appear in this sample, 70% to 90% of them only once. Clones ranked in the top ten supply 1% to 1.5% of the sample. The study at large found these results: On average, CD8+ T cells showed more expanded clones than CD4+ T cells after ivuxolimab. Low levels of normalized T-cell clonal expansion were also seen in some patients who did not respond. Clonal expansion of both CD4+ and CD8+ blood T cells was observed from baseline to week 6 at doses 0.1 to 3.0 mg/kg. The antigen specificity of the peripheral T cells that underwent clonal expansion was not determined. Partial responders in the 0.1-3.0 mg/kg groups had among the lowest normalized peripheral clonal expansion, especially among CD8+ T cells.

Worth noting for this clone: Which antigen it targets is not known. No base-level quality is on record; no much larger clone is a single base apart.

After removal of 0 bases from V and 4 bases from J, the junction retains 3 bases not matched to a gene. Counted from cysteine to phenylalanine, this CDR3 has 16 amino acids. Only the CDR3 DNA stays, 48 bases, in frame from base 1. The germline V gene (reference sequence) specifies LNHNV as CDR1 and YYDKDF as CDR2. The trial excluded patients who had a history of autoimmune disease or who were on systemic immunosuppression. Peripheral blood for TCR sequencing was collected from all dose cohorts at baseline, on cycle 4 day 1, and on cycle 7 day 1. The samples were taken from a phase I, first-in-human, multicenter, open-label dose-escalation trial of ivuxolimab. Adults with locally advanced or metastatic head and neck squamous cell, hepatocellular, melanoma or renal cell carcinoma were enrolled in the trial. Before TCR sequencing, CD4+ T cells and CD8+ T cells were sorted from peripheral blood as separate populations.

The V and J genes are TRBV15 and TRBJ2-3, with TRBD2 identical over 11 junction bases. This specimen was CD4+ or CD8+ T cells sorted from blood, taken in a trial of the OX40 agonist ivuxolimab. The TCR sequence derives from an adult with an advanced solid tumor such as melanoma, head and neck, liver or kidney cancer. The bases read TGTGCCACCAGCAGAGATGTAGCGGGAGGGGCAGATACGCAGTATTTT. Its translation is CATSRDVAGGADTQYF.